Listed here are 10 T cell receptor beta chains from one sample, sequenced in a study of tumor-infiltrating lymphocytes in primary liver carcinoma. From 400 to 550 ng total RNA, TCR beta cDNA was generated with a primer in the constant region. Libraries for TCR beta were built through three nested multiplex PCR rounds, which together made up a slightly modified ARM-PCR procedure. For roughly 11 cycles apiece, the opening two PCR rounds ran with TRBV1-TRBV30 forward primers and a C-beta reverse primer. Each CDR3 protein is one row after TCRdb ran MiXCR on the multiplex PCR reads. The repertoire includes about 200,000 distinct CDR3 sequences, 65% of them detected once, and roughly 7% sits in the top ten. Out of unsorted whole blood came the blood RNA, and germline DNA was extracted as well. Specimen: peripheral blood. These receptors all stem from a woman aged 55-70 years with primary liver carcinoma and hepatitis B virus infection.

Notes on this clonotype: It is likely a read error, because the conserved phenylalanine at the end of the CDR3 is missing. The rearrangement joins TRBV11-2 to TRBJ1-4; D remains ambiguous. Germline V CDR1 and CDR2: SGHAT, FQNNGV. This CDR3 spans 13 amino acids. This CDR3 reads CASSLEPLSALFS. The DNA for the CDR3 is TGCGCCAGCAGCTTAGAGCCTTTGTCGGCACTGTTTTCT.

This chain connects TRBV11-3 to TRBJ2-3; the D gene is possibly TRBD1 (6 bases). V was cut by 7 bases and J by 2 bases, with 16 bases left in between. This CDR3 contains 15 residues. Germline V lookup: CDR1 SGHNT, CDR2 YENEEA. As DNA, the CDR3 is TGTGCCAGCAAGCAACAGGGTTCGACCACAGATACGCAGTATTTT. Translation: CASKQQGSTTDTQYF. Variable domain in full (rest from reference TRBV11-3 and TRBJ2-3): EAGVVQSPRYKIIEKKQPVAFWCNPISGHNTLYWYLQNLGQGPELLIRYENEEAVDDSQLPKDRFSAERLKGVDSTLKIQPAELGDSAVYLCASKQQGSTTDTQYFGPGTRLTVL.

As to this clonotype: At one boundary the junction diverges from the germline segment, which might be a read error. This chain joins TRBV25-1 and TRBJ1-2, with 9 bases identical to TRBD1. Germline V gives CDR1 MGHDK, CDR2 SYGVNS. The CDR3 is 14 amino acids. This CDR3 reads CASSDKGTGYGYTF. CDR3 DNA: TGTGCCAGCAGTGATAAGGGGACAGGGTATGGCTATACCTTC.

The rearrangement links TRBV28 to TRBJ1-2; no clear D. The germline gives CDR1 MDHEN, CDR2 SYDVKM. There are 14 residues in the CDR3. Trimming took off 5 bases at V and 7 bases at J, with 17 bases between the two ends. As DNA, the CDR3 is TGTGCCAGCAGTCTACTCGGGAGCAACGGTGGCTACACCTTC. Protein sequence: CASSLLGSNGGYTF.

There are many counts of this clonotype. V and J are TRBV6-6 and TRBJ1-1; tentatively, D is TRBD1 (5 bases). The germline V gene encodes CDR1 MNHNY and CDR2 SVGAGI (reference sequence). The CDR3 loop spans 15 amino acids. The V end was cut by 5 bases, the J end by 3 bases, with 16 bases between. DNA for the CDR3: TGTGCCAGCAGTGGGAGGGACGGATCTCACACTGAAGCTTTCTTT. Residues: CASSGRDGSHTEAFF.

On this clonotype: It may be a read error: a sequence one base away is much more abundant. This chain joins TRBV5-1 and TRBJ1-1, with D possibly being TRBD1 (6 bases). The length of the CDR3 is 12 residues. The germline V gene encodes CDR1 SGHRS and CDR2 YFSETQ. The CDR3 region has the DNA TGCGCCAGCAGCCCAGGACAGAATGAAGTTTTCTTT. As protein: CASSPGQNEVFF.

Concerning this clonotype itself: A much bigger clone sits one base away, suggesting this may be a read error. The chain's CDR3 is CATSFVPNYNEQFF. For the CDR3, the DNA is TGTGCCACCAGCTTTGTGCCCAACTACAATGAGCAGTTCTTC. The V gene is TRBV13, the J gene TRBJ2-1; D remains ambiguous. The CDR3 runs to 14 residues. Germline V gene sequence: CDR1 PRHDT, CDR2 FYEKMQ (reference sequence).

J is TRBJ2-7 and V is TRBV28; TRBD2 might be the D (6 bases). The germline V and J ends were trimmed by 6 bases and 3 bases, with 15 bases remaining between them. The germline V gene has CDR1 MDHEN and CDR2 SYDVKM. This CDR3 contains 14 residues. The CDR3 sequence: CASSHGAEGYEQYF. The DNA of the CDR3 is TGTGCCAGCAGCCATGGGGCGGAGGGCTACGAGCAGTACTTC.

Concerning this clonotype itself: Here the CDR3 omits its conserved ending phenylalanine or tryptophan, so a read error is the likely source. The V and J genes are TRBV11-2 and TRBJ2-1; no firm D call. Germline values: CDR1 SGHAT, CDR2 FQNNGV. This CDR3 comprises 18 residues. V shed 5 bases and J shed 7 bases, with 27 bases lying between them. In nucleotides, the CDR3 is TGTGCCAGCAGCCCCGTAGGTGAAAAAGCAGGCCTCTATAATGAGCAGTTCATC. The encoded protein is CASSPVGEKAGLYNEQFI.

A note on this clonotype: The junction departs from the called germline gene at one end, perhaps through a read error. This rearrangement joins TRBV11-2 to TRBJ2-7, with TRBD2 as a possible D gene (7 bases). The CDR3 extends over 15 amino acids. Germline CDR1 is SGHAT and CDR2 is FQNNGV. The CDR3 bases are TGTGCCAGCAGCTTAGCTAGGGGGAGGGCCTACGAGCGGTATTTC. It translates to CASSLARGRAYERYF.